This TCR beta chain was obtained from a study of cytomegalovirus exposure and HLA in healthy donors. Study-wide findings and caveats: Prediction of most subjects' HLA-A and HLA-B alleles by TCR beta sequences was reportedly accurate. Clonal expansion was found to be greater in HLA-associated TCR beta chains than in equally common others in a later analysis. With DRB1 most and HLA-C fewest, TCR association rates differed between HLA loci in a later analysis.

PCR involved 60 Vbeta and 13 Jbeta primers. In the study's own analysis: Counted up in a later analysis, unique TCR beta chains came to about 83 million, with about 9.9 million shared. Assay used: immunoSEQ multiplex PCR; TCRdb lists only in-frame clones, some missing. V, J and clone size were drawn from that table, and D and trimming were deduced from the DNA. The repertoire includes roughly 43,000 clones, approximately 77% of them detected once, and roughly 1.5% sits in the top ten. The CDR3 sequence is 14 residues long. The V gene lost 0 bases and the J gene lost 5 bases, with 10 bases spanning the gap. Germline-derived CDR1 and CDR2 are LGHNA and YSLEER. A note on this clone: As yet, its antigen is unknown.

Source material: PBMCs. The chain employs TRBV4-3 and TRBJ1-1, with D perhaps matching TRBD1 (5 bases). This receptor was obtained from a man under 40 in good health and CMV-seronegative. The CDR3 spells CASSQDQGRTEAFF. For the CDR3, the DNA is TGCGCCAGCAGCCAAGACCAGGGTAGGACTGAAGCTTTCTTT.